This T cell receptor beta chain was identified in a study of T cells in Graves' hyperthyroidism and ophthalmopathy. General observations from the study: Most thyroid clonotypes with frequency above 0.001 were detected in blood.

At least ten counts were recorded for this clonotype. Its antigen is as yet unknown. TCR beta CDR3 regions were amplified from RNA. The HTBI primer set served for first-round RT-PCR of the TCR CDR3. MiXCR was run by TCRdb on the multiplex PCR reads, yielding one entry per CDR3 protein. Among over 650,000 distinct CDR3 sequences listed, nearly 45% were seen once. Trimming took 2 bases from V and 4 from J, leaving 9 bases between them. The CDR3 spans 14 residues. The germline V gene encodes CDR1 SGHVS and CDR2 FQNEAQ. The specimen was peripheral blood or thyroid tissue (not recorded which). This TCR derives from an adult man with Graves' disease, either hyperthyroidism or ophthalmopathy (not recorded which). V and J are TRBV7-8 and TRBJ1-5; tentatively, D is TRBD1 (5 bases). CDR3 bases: TGTGCCAGCAGCTTAAGGGGTAGAAATCAGCCCCAGCATTTT. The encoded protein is CASSLRGRNQPQHF.